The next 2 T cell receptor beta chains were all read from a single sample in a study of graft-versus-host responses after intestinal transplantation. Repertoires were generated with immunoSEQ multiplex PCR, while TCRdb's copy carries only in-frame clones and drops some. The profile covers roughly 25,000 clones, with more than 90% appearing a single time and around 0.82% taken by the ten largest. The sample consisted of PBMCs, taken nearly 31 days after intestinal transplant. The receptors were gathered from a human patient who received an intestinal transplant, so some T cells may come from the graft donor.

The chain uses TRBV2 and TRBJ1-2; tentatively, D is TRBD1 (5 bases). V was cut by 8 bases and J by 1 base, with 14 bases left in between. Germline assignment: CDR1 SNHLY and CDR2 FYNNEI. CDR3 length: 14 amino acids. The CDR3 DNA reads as TGTGCCAGCCACGGGGACGGGAGTAACTATGGCTACACCTTC. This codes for CASHGDGSNYGYTF.

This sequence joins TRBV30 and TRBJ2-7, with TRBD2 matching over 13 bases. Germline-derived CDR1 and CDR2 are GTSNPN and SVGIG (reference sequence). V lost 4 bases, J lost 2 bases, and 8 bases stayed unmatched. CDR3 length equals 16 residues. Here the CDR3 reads CAWTGTSGTGAYEQYF. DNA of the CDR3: TGTGCCTGGACCGGGACTAGCGGGACGGGGGCCTACGAGCAGTACTTC.